The 27 T cell receptor beta chains in this list originate from one sample, sequenced in a study of blood T cell repertoires in COVID-19 (dated by TCRdb to the early 2020s). The library was made by the immunoSEQ multiplex PCR assay. The immuneACCESS repertoire file appears here via TCRdb, limited to in-frame rearrangements. These files lack a portion of the clones; in checked studies, under half of the deficit traces to unresolved V genes, and the cause of the others is not known. This sample is represented by 450,000 or so clones; over 85% of them were singletons. Of the sample, 0.8% to 0.85% falls within the top ten clones. The sample comprised peripheral blood. These receptors were taken from a man aged 18 to 35 with COVID-19, enrolled during active disease.

The chain links TRBV19 to TRBJ1-2; D is ambiguous. The germline V gene encodes CDR1 LNHDA and CDR2 SQIVND (reference sequence). The V end was cut by 5 bases, the J end by 4 bases, with 26 bases between. CDR3 size: 18 residues. The CDR3 here is CASSVSSGDNSFIYGYTF. The CDR3 coding sequence is TGTGCCAGTAGTGTCTCCTCGGGAGACAACTCGTTTATCTATGGCTACACCTTC. Supplemented by reference TRBV19 and TRBJ1-2, the full variable domain reads DGGITQSPKYLFRKEGQNVTLSCEQNLNHDAMYWYRQDPGQGLRLIYYSQIVNDFQKGDIAEGYSVSREKKESFPLTVTSAQKNPTAFYLCASSVSSGDNSFIYGYTFGSGTRLTVV.

The V gene is TRBV3-1 (or the pseudogene TRBV3-2), the J gene TRBJ2-5, with D tentatively TRBD1 (5 bases). Trimming left V 1 base short and J 5 bases short, with 11 bases between. From germline, CDR1 is LGHDT and CDR2 YNNKEL (reference sequence). The CDR3 runs to 14 residues. This CDR3 is CASSQVSRVETQYF. The CDR3 nucleotides read TGTGCCAGCAGCCAAGTTTCCAGGGTGGAGACCCAGTACTTC.

The chain carries TRBV20-1 and TRBJ1-5; TRBD1 might be the D (5 bases). Trimming took 3 bases from V and 8 from J, leaving 23 bases between them. The CDR3 loop spans 16 amino acids. Per germline, CDR1 DFQATT and CDR2 SNEGSKA (reference sequence). The CDR3 is CSASASQGRFGEPQHF. The CDR3 DNA is TGCAGTGCTAGTGCCTCCCAGGGCCGATTTGGGGAGCCCCAGCATTTT.

This chain connects TRBV7-8 to TRBJ1-1; D not resolved. The CDR3 totals 14 residues. The germline V gene encodes CDR1 SGHVS and CDR2 FQNEAQ. V was shortened by 3 bases and J by 5 bases, with 13 bases between the two germline ends. The DNA for the CDR3 is TGTGCCAGCAGCTTGAGGAGGGCGGGGACTGAAGCTTTCTTT. Amino acids: CASSLRRAGTEAFF.

The gene calls are TRBV19 and TRBJ2-7; the match to TRBD2 covers 8 bases. V was clipped by 9 bases and J by 0 bases; unmatched bases: 4. Germline V CDR1 and CDR2: LNHDA, SQIVND (reference sequence). There are 13 residues in the CDR3. The DNA for the CDR3 is TGTGCCAGCTCGACTAGCGCCTCCTACGAGCAGTACTTC. Residues: CASSTSASYEQYF.

The V and J genes are TRBV27 and TRBJ2-1; the D gene is possibly TRBD2 (6 bases). Trimming took 11 bases from V and 5 from J, leaving 13 bases between them. Germline loops: CDR1 MNHEY, CDR2 SMNVEV (reference sequence). The CDR3 loop spans 12 amino acids. The CDR3 here is CASKTGDNEQFF. The CDR3 coding sequence is TGTGCCTCAAAAACGGGGGACAATGAGCAGTTCTTC.

V usage is TRBV5-8 and J usage is TRBJ2-3, with TRBD1 matching over 8 bases. Germline assignment: CDR1 SGHTS and CDR2 YDEGEE. The CDR3 runs 15 residues. Trimming took 3 bases from V and 3 from J; bases not matched to a gene: 6. The CDR3 here is CASSSQGAGTDTQYF. The CDR3 DNA reads TGTGCCAGCAGCTCTCAGGGGGCTGGGACAGATACGCAGTATTTT.

The genes are TRBV7-4 and TRBJ2-1; weak D call: TRBD2 (6 bases). The CDR3 runs 16 residues. Germline CDR1 SGHVT, CDR2 SQSDAQ. Trimming took off 2 bases at V and 3 bases at J, with 14 bases between the two ends. The CDR3 region has the DNA TGTGCCAGCAGCTTACGAGCGGGTCTAATCTACAATGAGCAGTTCTTC. This gives the protein CASSLRAGLIYNEQFF.

The chain uses TRBV5-1 and TRBJ2-1; possibly TRBD1 for D (5 bases). V gave up 2 bases and J gave up 1 base, with 10 bases separating them. The germline V gene has CDR1 SGHRS and CDR2 YFSETQ. The CDR3 covers 15 residues. In DNA form, the CDR3 reads TGCGCCAGCAGCTTCTCCCAGGGATCCTACAATGAGCAGTTCTTC. Encoded protein: CASSFSQGSYNEQFF. Drawing the rest from reference TRBV5-1 and TRBJ2-1, the complete variable domain is KAGVTQTPRYLIKTRGQQVTLSCSPISGHRSVSWYQQTPGQGLQFLFEYFSETQRNKGNFPGRFSGRQFSNSRSEMNVSTLELGDSALYLCASSFSQGSYNEQFFGPGTRLTVL.

This chain joins TRBV11-2 and TRBJ2-2, with D hard to call. The CDR3 consists of 15 residues. V gave up 4 bases and J gave up 3 bases, with 12 bases separating them. Germline CDR1 is SGHAT and CDR2 is FQNNGV. Here the CDR3 DNA reads TGTGCCAGCAGCTCCCTCCAAACTTACACCGGGGAGCTGTTTTTT. Protein product: CASSSLQTYTGELFF.

The chain joins TRBV15 to TRBJ1-2; D remains ambiguous. CDR1 and CDR2 (germline): LNHNV, YYDKDF (reference sequence). The V gene lost 0 bases and the J gene lost 8 bases, with 13 bases spanning the gap. This CDR3 comprises 14 residues. This CDR3 reads CATSREKILRGYTF. DNA of the CDR3: TGTGCCACCAGCAGAGAAAAGATTTTGCGGGGCTACACCTTC.

The genes are TRBV5-6 and TRBJ2-3; 7 positions agree with TRBD2. Per the germline V gene, CDR1 is SGHDT and CDR2 is YYEEEE. V gave up 2 bases and J gave up 4 bases; unmatched junction bases: 7. CDR3 length equals 15 residues. The chain's CDR3 is CASSFGLEAPDTQYF. CDR3 DNA sequence: TGTGCCAGCAGCTTCGGACTAGAAGCTCCAGATACGCAGTATTTT.

V is TRBV7-9 and J is TRBJ2-4; TRBD1 matches at 7 bases. The V and J ends lost 7 bases and 6 bases, in that order; junction bases with no gene match: 9. Germline V CDR1 and CDR2: SEHNR, FQNEAQ (reference sequence). The CDR3 length is 14 residues. CDR3 nucleotide sequence: TGTGCCAGCAAACCGACAGGGAGAGGAAACATTCAGTACTTC. This encodes CASKPTGRGNIQYF.

This chain links TRBV7-6 with TRBJ2-7; perhaps TRBD1 as D (5 bases). Between the trimmed V and J ends, which lost 8 bases and 2 bases, there was a span of 16 bases. CDR3 length: 14 residues. Looked up from germline, CDR1 is SGHVS and CDR2 is FNYEAQ. CDR3 protein: CASPMGQGAYEQYF. The CDR3 coding sequence is TGTGCCAGCCCGATGGGGCAAGGGGCCTACGAGCAGTACTTC.

This rearrangement joins TRBV5-1 to TRBJ2-5, with 7 nucleotides matching TRBD1. The CDR3 spans 13 residues. Germline V CDR1 and CDR2: SGHRS, YFSETQ. The trim removed 3 bases at V and 5 bases at J, leaving 4 bases unmatched. The CDR3 region has the DNA TGCGCCAGCAGCTGGGACAGCAGGGAGACCCAGTACTTC. Its protein is CASSWDSRETQYF. The whole variable domain, filled in from reference TRBV5-1 and TRBJ2-5, reads KAGVTQTPRYLIKTRGQQVTLSCSPISGHRSVSWYQQTPGQGLQFLFEYFSETQRNKGNFPGRFSGRQFSNSRSEMNVSTLELGDSALYLCASSWDSRETQYFGPGTRLLVL.

This chain connects TRBV7-2 to TRBJ1-1, with D maybe TRBD1 (5 bases). The V gene's germline CDR1 is SGHTA and CDR2 FQGNSA. V shed 2 bases and J shed 3 bases, with 10 bases lying between them. This CDR3 is built from 14 residues. The CDR3 nucleotides read TGTGCCAGCAGCTTATCTCAGGGTTACACTGAAGCTTTCTTT. It specifies CASSLSQGYTEAFF. The full variable domain, with the rest looked up from reference TRBV7-2 and TRBJ1-1, is GAGVSQSPSNKVTEKGKDVELRCDPISGHTALYWYRQSLGQGLEFLIYFQGNSAPDKSGLPSDRFSAERTGGSVSTLTIQRTQQEDSAVYLCASSLSQGYTEAFFGQGTRLTVV.

The chain has TRBV11-2 and TRBJ2-5; TRBD2 is a possible D gene (6 bases). This CDR3 has 13 residues. The V and J ends lost 3 bases and 5 bases respectively, with 10 bases between them. Germline CDR1 reads SGHAT; CDR2 reads FQNNGV. Here the CDR3 reads CASSLGRLETQYF. CDR3 bases: TGTGCCAGCAGCTTGGGGAGGTTGGAGACCCAGTACTTC. Complete variable domain (other parts from reference TRBV11-2 and TRBJ2-5): EAGVAQSPRYKIIEKRQSVAFWCNPISGHATLYWYQQILGQGPKLLIQFQNNGVVDDSQLPKDRFSAERLKGVDSTLKIQPAKLEDSAVYLCASSLGRLETQYFGPGTRLLVL.

The V and J genes are TRBV11-2 and TRBJ2-5, with D perhaps TRBD1 (6 bases). The CDR3 is 15 residues long. The germline CDR1 and CDR2 sequences are SGHAT and FQNNGV. The V end lost 5 bases, the J end lost 4 bases, and 17 bases lay between the germline ends. As DNA, the CDR3 is TGTGCCAGCAGCCAAGGCTTACTAGGGGGAGAGACCCAGTACTTC. This translates into CASSQGLLGGETQYF.

V and J are TRBV5-6 and TRBJ2-5; D perhaps matches TRBD2 (5 bases). The germline CDR1 and CDR2 sequences are SGHDT and YYEEEE. CDR3 size: 16 residues. V lost 1 base, J lost 5 bases, and 18 bases lay in between. In DNA, the CDR3 is TGTGCCAGCAGCTTGAGGAGCTCCCGACTACTGGAGACCCAGTACTTC. Its translation: CASSLRSSRLLETQYF.

The chain combines TRBV5-6 with TRBJ2-1, with 15 bases lining up with TRBD2. CDR1 SGHDT and CDR2 YYEEEE come from the germline V gene. The CDR3 is 17 residues long. Losses at the gene ends were 0 bases for V and 5 bases for J; bases not matched to a gene: 3. The CDR3 reads CASSLGTSGGANNEQFF. The CDR3 region has the DNA TGTGCCAGCAGCTTGGGGACTAGCGGGGGGGCAAACAATGAGCAGTTCTTC.

The gene calls are TRBV14 and TRBJ2-2; D is possibly TRBD2 (5 bases). V was clipped by 4 bases and J by 5 bases, with 11 bases between them. Germline V gives CDR1 SGHDN, CDR2 FVKESK. This CDR3 comprises 14 residues. CDR3 sequence reads: CASSRELVTGELFF. CDR3 nucleotides: TGTGCCAGCAGCCGGGAGTTAGTGACCGGGGAGCTGTTTTTT.

This clone was detected once. This chain connects TRBV5-4 to TRBJ2-1; tentatively, D is TRBD1 (5 bases). From germline, CDR1 is SGHNT and CDR2 YYREEE (reference sequence). Trimming cost V 4 bases and J 6 bases, with 20 bases left between them. CDR3 length: 16 residues. CDR3 region: CASSPVRQGGSNEQFF. The CDR3 bases are TGTGCCAGCAGCCCTGTGCGTCAGGGTGGTTCCAATGAGCAGTTCTTC.

V gene TRBV5-1 combines with J gene TRBJ2-3; 9 nucleotides align to TRBD2. The V gene's germline CDR1 is SGHRS and CDR2 YFSETQ. CDR3 length: 22 amino acids. The trim removed 2 bases at V and 1 base at J, leaving 23 bases unmatched. The CDR3 protein is CASSFRGGTGLAAPGGTDTQYF. The CDR3, as DNA: TGCGCCAGCAGCTTTAGGGGTGGTACGGGACTAGCCGCCCCGGGGGGCACAGATACGCAGTATTTT.

V gene TRBV19 combines with J gene TRBJ2-5, with a tentative D call TRBD1 (6 bases). The CDR3 is 14 residues long. Per germline, CDR1 LNHDA and CDR2 SQIVND (reference sequence). Trimming stripped 4 bases from V and 8 bases from J, with 17 bases between. CDR3 loop: CASSTLDRLGTQYF. DNA for the CDR3: TGTGCCAGTAGTACCCTCGACAGGCTCGGAACCCAGTACTTC.

The V gene is TRBV5-8, the J gene TRBJ1-5, with TRBD1 matching over 9 bases. V was pared by 4 bases and J by 4 bases, with 9 bases of the junction left unmatched. In germline, CDR1 is SGHTS, CDR2 YDEGEE. The CDR3 covers 16 residues. The chain's CDR3 is CASSLTGGISNQPQHF. The DNA for the CDR3 is TGTGCCAGCAGCCTGACAGGGGGGATAAGTAATCAGCCCCAGCATTTT.

The chain employs TRBV11-3 and TRBJ2-1, with D unclear. The CDR3 spans 13 residues. V was clipped by 3 bases and J by 0 bases, with 3 bases between them. Germline V lookup: CDR1 SGHNT, CDR2 YENEEA. CDR3 loop: CASSFNSYNEQFF. The CDR3 nucleotides are TGTGCCAGCAGCTTTAACTCCTACAATGAGCAGTTCTTC. Using reference TRBV11-3 and TRBJ2-1 for the parts outside the CDR3, the full variable domain is EAGVVQSPRYKIIEKKQPVAFWCNPISGHNTLYWYLQNLGQGPELLIRYENEEAVDDSQLPKDRFSAERLKGVDSTLKIQPAELGDSAVYLCASSFNSYNEQFFGPGTRLTVL.

The chain employs TRBV6-5 and TRBJ1-6; D uncertain. The CDR3 consists of 14 residues. Trimming stripped 7 bases from V and 4 bases from J, with 11 bases between. From germline, CDR1 is MNHEY and CDR2 SVGAGI. As DNA, the CDR3 is TGTGCCAGCACGGAGGTCCCTTATAATTCACCCCTCCACTTT. It translates to CASTEVPYNSPLHF.